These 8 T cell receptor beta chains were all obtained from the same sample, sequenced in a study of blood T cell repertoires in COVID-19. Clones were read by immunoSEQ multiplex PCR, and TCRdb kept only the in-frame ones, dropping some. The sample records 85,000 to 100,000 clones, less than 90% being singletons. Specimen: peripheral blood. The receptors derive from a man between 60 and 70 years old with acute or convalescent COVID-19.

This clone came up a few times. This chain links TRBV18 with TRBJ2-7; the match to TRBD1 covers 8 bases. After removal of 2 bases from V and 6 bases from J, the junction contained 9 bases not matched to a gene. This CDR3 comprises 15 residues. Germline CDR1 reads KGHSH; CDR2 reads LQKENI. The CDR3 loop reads CASSPGNRGDREQYF. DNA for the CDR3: TGTGCCAGCTCACCAGGTAACAGGGGGGATCGCGAGCAGTACTTC.

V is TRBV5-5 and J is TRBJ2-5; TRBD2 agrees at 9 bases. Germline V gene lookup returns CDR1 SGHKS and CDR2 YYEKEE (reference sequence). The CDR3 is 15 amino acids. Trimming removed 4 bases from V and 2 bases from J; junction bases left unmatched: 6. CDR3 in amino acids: CASSALAGLQETQYF. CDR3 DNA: TGTGCCAGCAGCGCGCTAGCGGGGTTACAAGAGACCCAGTACTTC. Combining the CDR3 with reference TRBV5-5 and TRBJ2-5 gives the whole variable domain DAGVTQSPTHLIKTRGQQVTLRCSPISGHKSVSWYQQVLGQGPQFIFQYYEKEERGRGNFPDRFSARQFPNYSSELNVNALLLGDSALYLCASSALAGLQETQYFGPGTRLLVL.

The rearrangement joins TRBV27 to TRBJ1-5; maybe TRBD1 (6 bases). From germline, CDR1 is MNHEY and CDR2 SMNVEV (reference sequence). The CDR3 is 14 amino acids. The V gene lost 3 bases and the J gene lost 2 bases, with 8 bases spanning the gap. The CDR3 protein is CASSLQGRNQPQHF. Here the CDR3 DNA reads TGTGCCAGCAGTTTGCAGGGGCGCAATCAGCCCCAGCATTTT.

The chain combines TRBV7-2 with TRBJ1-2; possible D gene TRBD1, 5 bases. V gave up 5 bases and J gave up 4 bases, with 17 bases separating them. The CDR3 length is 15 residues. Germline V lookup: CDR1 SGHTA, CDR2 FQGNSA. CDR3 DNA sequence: TGTGCCAGCAGCCTCCGCGGGGGGGAACCCTATGGCTACACCTTC. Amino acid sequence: CASSLRGGEPYGYTF.

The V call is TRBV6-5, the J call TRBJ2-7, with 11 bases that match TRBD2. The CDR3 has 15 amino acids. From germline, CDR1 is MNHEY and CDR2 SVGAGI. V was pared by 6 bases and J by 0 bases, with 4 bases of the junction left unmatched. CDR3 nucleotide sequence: TGTGCCAGCAGACGACTAGCGGGAAGCTCCTACGAGCAGTACTTC. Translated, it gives CASRRLAGSSYEQYF.

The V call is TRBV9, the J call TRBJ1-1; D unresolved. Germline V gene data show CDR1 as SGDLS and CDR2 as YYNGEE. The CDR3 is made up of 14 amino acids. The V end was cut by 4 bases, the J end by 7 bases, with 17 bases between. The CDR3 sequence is CASSIREGISEAFF. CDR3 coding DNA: TGTGCCAGCAGCATAAGAGAGGGTATTAGTGAAGCTTTCTTT.

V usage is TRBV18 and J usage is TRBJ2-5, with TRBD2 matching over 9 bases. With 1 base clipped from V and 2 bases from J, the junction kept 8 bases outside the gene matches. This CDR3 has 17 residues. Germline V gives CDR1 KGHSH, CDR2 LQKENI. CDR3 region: CASSPRTSDRDQETQYF. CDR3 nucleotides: TGTGCCAGCTCACCACGGACTAGCGATAGAGATCAAGAGACCCAGTACTTC. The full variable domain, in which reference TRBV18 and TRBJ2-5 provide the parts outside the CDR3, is NAGVMQNPRHLVRRRGQEARLRCSPMKGHSHVYWYRQLPEEGLKFMVYLQKENIIDESGMPKERFSAEFPKEGPSILRIQQVVRGDSAAYFCASSPRTSDRDQETQYFGPGTRLLVL.

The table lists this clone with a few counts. The CDR3 loop is CASSFSAGAEQYF. CDR3 nucleotides: TGTGCCAGCAGCTTCTCGGCAGGGGCCGAGCAGTACTTC. This chain connects TRBV11-2 to TRBJ2-7, with D possibly matching TRBD1 (6 bases). The CDR3 sequence is 13 residues long. With 3 bases removed from V and 6 bases from J, the gap between germline ends came to 12 bases. CDR1 SGHAT and CDR2 FQNNGV come from the germline V gene.